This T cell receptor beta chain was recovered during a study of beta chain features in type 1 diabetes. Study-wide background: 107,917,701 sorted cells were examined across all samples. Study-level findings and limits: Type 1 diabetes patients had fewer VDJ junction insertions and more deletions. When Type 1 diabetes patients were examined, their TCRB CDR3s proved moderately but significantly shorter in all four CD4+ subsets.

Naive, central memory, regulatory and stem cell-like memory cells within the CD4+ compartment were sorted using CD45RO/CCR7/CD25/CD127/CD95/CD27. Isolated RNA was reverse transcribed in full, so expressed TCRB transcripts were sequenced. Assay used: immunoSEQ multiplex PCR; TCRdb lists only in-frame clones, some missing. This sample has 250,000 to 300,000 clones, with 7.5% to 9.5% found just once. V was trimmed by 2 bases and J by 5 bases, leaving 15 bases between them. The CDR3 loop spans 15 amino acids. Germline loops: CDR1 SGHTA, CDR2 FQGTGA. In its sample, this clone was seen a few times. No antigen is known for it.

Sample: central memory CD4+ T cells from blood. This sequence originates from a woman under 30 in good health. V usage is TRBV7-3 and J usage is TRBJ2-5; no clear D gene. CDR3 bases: TGTGCCAGCAGCTTATTGGCTAGTACGGTGGAGACCCAGTACTTC. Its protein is CASSLLASTVETQYF.